These T cell receptor beta chains were read from a single sample in a study of cytomegalovirus exposure and HLA in healthy donors. Assay: immunoSEQ multiplex PCR; the TCRdb copy retains only in-frame clones and omits some. There are about 73,000 clones in the sample; 85% to 95% occur only once, and less than 3.5% lies in the top ten. Sequenced sample: PBMCs. These receptors were collected from a man aged 18 to 30 in good health and CMV-seronegative. The CDR3 runs from the conserved cysteine through the conserved F or W. The D gene is left open where the match is weak. Some rows mark clone size as missing; the rest say once, few, many or name a class of expanded clone.

-,TRBJ2-7,TRBV5-1,once,CASTQGREQYF,TGCGCCAGCACCCAGGGGCGCGAGCAGTACTTC
TRBD1,TRBJ2-7,TRBV7-9,-,CASSPTQGAPTYEQYF,TGTGCCAGCAGCCCGACACAGGGGGCGCCCACCTACGAGCAGTACTTC
-,TRBJ1-3,TRBV14,-,CASSPHKVSGNTIYF,TGTGCCAGCAGCCCTCACAAAGTTTCTGGAAACACCATATATTTT
-,TRBJ2-1,TRBV7-2,-,CASSLDHRGSGFF,TGTGCCAGCAGCTTAGATCATCGGGGTTCGGGGTTCTTC
TRBD2,TRBJ2-1,TRBV16,-,CASSLTSGGINEQFF,TGTGCCAGCAGTCTTACTAGCGGGGGGATCAATGAGCAGTTCTTC
TRBD1,TRBJ1-1,TRBV11-2,-,CASSLLPTGANTEAFF,TGTGCCAGCAGCTTACTCCCCACAGGGGCGAACACTGAAGCTTTCTTT
TRBD1,TRBJ2-7,TRBV27,-,CASSSGQGISYEQYF,TGTGCCAGCAGTTCGGGACAGGGGATATCTTACGAGCAGTACTTC
TRBD2,TRBJ2-3,TRBV9,-,CASSFLLAGGTDTQYF,TGTGCCAGCAGCTTCTTACTAGCGGGGGGAACAGATACGCAGTATTTT
-,TRBJ1-2,TRBV29-1,few,CSVTRGYTF,TGCAGCGTCACGCGTGGCTACACCTTC
-,TRBJ2-5,TRBV19,-,CASSIGTTRYETQYF,TGTGCCAGTAGTATAGGTACCACTAGGTACGAGACCCAGTACTTC
-,TRBJ1-1,TRBV2,-,CASRPYSNTEAFF,TGTGCCAGCAGGCCTTACTCGAACACTGAAGCTTTCTTT
TRBD1,TRBJ1-1,TRBV19,-,CASRKQGENTEAFF,TGTGCCAGTAGGAAACAGGGGGAGAACACTGAAGCTTTCTTT
-,TRBJ1-3,TRBV7-9,once,CASSPTGLSGNTIYF,TGTGCCAGCAGCCCGACAGGACTCTCTGGAAACACCATATATTTT
TRBD1,TRBJ1-5,TRBV2,once,CASSGRDRVNQPQHF,TGTGCCAGCAGTGGCCGGGACAGGGTCAATCAGCCCCAGCATTTT
TRBD2,TRBJ2-7,TRBV7-2,-,CASSYSGGPYEQYF,TGTGCCAGCAGCTATAGCGGGGGGCCCTACGAGCAGTACTTC
-,TRBJ1-2,TRBV4-2,-,CASSRGTPTEGYTF,TGTGCCAGCAGCCGGGGGACACCAACGGAGGGCTACACCTTC
-,TRBJ1-5,TRBV9,-,CASSVSGNYQPQHF,TGTGCCAGCAGCGTTTCGGGGAACTATCAGCCCCAGCATTTT
TRBD1,TRBJ1-1,TRBV19,-,CASTKDRANTEAFF,TGTGCCAGTACCAAGGACAGGGCGAACACTGAAGCTTTCTTT
-,TRBJ2-2,TRBV5-4,-,CASSLVSGPANTGELFF,TGTGCCAGCAGCTTAGTTTCTGGGCCCGCGAACACCGGGGAGCTGTTTTTT
-,TRBJ1-1,TRBV4-3,-,CASSQATNTEAFF,TGCGCCAGCAGCCAAGCTACTAACACTGAAGCTTTCTTT
TRBD1,TRBJ2-5,TRBV7-9,-,CASSLDRAVETQYF,TGTGCCAGCAGCTTGGACAGGGCGGTAGAGACCCAGTACTTC
TRBD2,TRBJ2-1,TRBV6-1,once,CASKLAESYNEQFF,TGTGCCAGCAAACTAGCGGAGAGTTACAATGAGCAGTTCTTC